Listed below are T cell receptor beta chains from one sample, sequenced in a study of blood T cells in healthy people across ages. MiXCR, run by TCRdb on the 5' RACE reads, gives a single entry per CDR3 protein. The table shows hundreds of thousands of distinct CDR3 sequences, with 24% occurring only once. The sample was also linked to a second study, of T cells of mothers and their children.

The specimen was blood. These receptors were taken from a boy between 10 and 17 years old in good health. The CDR3 runs from the conserved cysteine through the conserved F or W. D genes are given only for firm matches. The size field is filled for only some rows; it gives once, few, many or a size class.

v_call	d_call	clone_size	j_call	cdr3_nt	cdr3_aa
TRBV11-2	.	.	TRBJ2-1	TGTGCCAGCAGCTTAGAGAGGAGGGGCGCCTACAATGAGCAGTTCTTC	CASSLERRGAYNEQFF
TRBV30	.	.	TRBJ2-7	TGTGCCTGGAGTGTCTCTATCCGCTACGAGCAGTACTTC	CAWSVSIRYEQYF
TRBV20-1	.	few	TRBJ2-5	TGCAGTGCTAGAGGGAGGAGTGAGACCCAGTACTTC	CSARGRSETQYF
TRBV3-1	TRBD1	.	TRBJ1-1	TGTGCCAGCAGCCAAGAAGGGACAGACAGGAACACTGAAGCTTTCTTT	CASSQEGTDRNTEAFF
TRBV4-3	.	.	TRBJ2-1	TGCGCCAGCAGCCAAGAGCGGGATCGGATGAATGAGCAGTTCTTC	CASSQERDRMNEQFF
TRBV6-6	.	.	TRBJ1-5	TGTGCCAGCCCCGGGGATTTCGGCAATCAGCCCCAGCATTTT	CASPGDFGNQPQHF
TRBV29-1	.	many	TRBJ1-2	TGCAGCGTTGACAAAAACTATGGCTACACCTTC	CSVDKNYGYTF
TRBV29-1	.	few	TRBJ2-7	TGCAGCGTAGACGACGGGGGTAAGGGCTACGAGCGGTACTTC	CSVDDGGKGYERYF
TRBV5-1	.	few	TRBJ2-7	TGCGCCAGCTCGAACGCGGGGCAGGCAACCTACGAGCAGTACTTC	CASSNAGQATYEQYF
TRBV6-1	.	few	TRBJ2-5	TGTGCCAGCAGTGAACCAGGGATGGGGCAGTACTTC	CASSEPGMGQYF
TRBV10-3	.	.	TRBJ2-2	TGTGCCATCAGTGAGGGGAAAGACTTCACCGGGGAGCTGTTTTTT	CAISEGKDFTGELFF
TRBV4-2	.	.	TRBJ2-7	TGTGCCAGCAGCCAAGATTCCAGATACGAGCAGTACTTC	CASSQDSRYEQYF
TRBV9	.	few	TRBJ1-5	TGTGCCAGCAGCGACGGGGATAGCAATCAGCCCCAGCATTTT	CASSDGDSNQPQHF
TRBV9	TRBD2	few	TRBJ2-7	TGTGCCAGCAGCGCGGGACTAGTCGGCGAGCAGTACTTC	CASSAGLVGEQYF
TRBV4-3	TRBD2	.	TRBJ2-1	TGCGCCAGCAGCCAAGATCCCCGCGGGGGCTCCTACAATGAGCAGTTCTTC	CASSQDPRGGSYNEQFF
TRBV7-9	.	.	TRBJ2-5	TGTGCCAGCAGCTCTGGAGGACCTGGGGAGACCCAGTACTTC	CASSSGGPGETQYF
TRBV4-1	TRBD2	.	TRBJ2-5	TGCGCCAGCAGCCAAGGGCAGCGGGAGGGAGAGACCCAGTACTTC	CASSQGQREGETQYF
TRBV5-1	TRBD1	.	TRBJ2-7	TGCGCCAGCAGCCCGGATCTCGGGACAGGGTGTACCTACGAGCAGTACTTC	CASSPDLGTGCTYEQYF
TRBV7-2	.	.	TRBJ2-7	TGTGCCAGCAGCCCCTGGGCGGAAAATCCCTACGAGCAGTACTTC	CASSPWAENPYEQYF
TRBV7-2	TRBD2	few	TRBJ2-5	TGTGCCAGCAGCTCCCGAGCCGGGACTAGCGCCCAAGAGACCCAGTACTTC	CASSSRAGTSAQETQYF
TRBV29-1	TRBD1	.	TRBJ1-1	TGCAGCGTTGAAGGACCAGGGGGTCGCACTGAAGCTTTCTTT	CSVEGPGGRTEAFF
TRBV2	TRBD1	.	TRBJ2-5	TGTGCCAGCACCCCCGGGACAGGGGTTTCTTCTCCTCAGGGAGAGACCCAGTACTTC	CASTPGTGVSSPQGETQYF
TRBV20-1	.	.	TRBJ2-1	TGCAGTGCTGCAGAGGGACCTAATATCTACAATGAGCAGTTCTTC	CSAAEGPNIYNEQFF
TRBV6-5	.	.	TRBJ2-5	TGTGCCAGCAGTTACCTAACTAGCAAGGAGACCCAGTACTTC	CASSYLTSKETQYF
TRBV12-3/TRBV12-4	.	few	TRBJ2-2	TGTGCCAGCAGTTTAGGCGGGAAGGGTGACAACCCCGGGGAGCTGTTTTTT	CASSLGGKGDNPGELFF
TRBV7-2	.	few	TRBJ1-3	TGTGCCAGCAGCATCAGACAGCTAGACTCTGGAAACACCATATATTTT	CASSIRQLDSGNTIYF
TRBV28	.	many	TRBJ2-2	TGTGCCAGCAGTTTGGATCCAACGGAGCTGTTTTTT	CASSLDPTELFF
TRBV28	TRBD1	.	TRBJ2-7	TGTGCCAGCAACACACTAGGACAGGGTGGGCAGTACTTC	CASNTLGQGGQYF
TRBV6-6	TRBD1	few	TRBJ1-1	TGTGCCAGCAGTTCCGGGACAGGGAAGTCGACTGAAGCTTTCTTT	CASSSGTGKSTEAFF
TRBV20-1	.	.	TRBJ2-7	TGCAGTGCTAGAGTTGGGGGTTCGTCGTCCTACGAGCAGTACTTC	CSARVGGSSSYEQYF
TRBV20-1	.	.	TRBJ2-3	TGCAGTGCTAATTTGCGTTCGACATTGGGGTCAGATACGCAGTATTTT	CSANLRSTLGSDTQYF
TRBV4-3	.	few	TRBJ2-7	TGCGCCAGCAGCCAAGAGCATTGGGACTCCTACGAGCAGTACTTC	CASSQEHWDSYEQYF
TRBV7-3	.	few	TRBJ2-1	TGTGCCAGCAGCTTATGGGGGGATGAGCAGTTCTTC	CASSLWGDEQFF
TRBV20-1	.	many	TRBJ1-4	TGCAGTGCTAGGCGGGGGATTACTAATGAAAAACTGTTTTTT	CSARRGITNEKLFF
TRBV20-1	.	.	TRBJ1-1	TGTACGGGCAGGGTTCACACTGAAGCTTTCTTT	CTGRVHTEAFF
TRBV20-1	.	.	TRBJ1-2	TGCAGTGCTAGACGGGGGAATGGCTACACCTTC	CSARRGNGYTF
TRBV4-3	.	many	TRBJ1-4	TGCGCCAGCAGCCTCTCAGGGGCCTTGAATGAAAAACTGTTTTTT	CASSLSGALNEKLFF
TRBV5-1	.	few	TRBJ2-3	TGCGCCAGCAGCTTGGATTCCGATACGCAGTATTTT	CASSLDSDTQYF
TRBV3-1	TRBD2	few	TRBJ2-1	TGTGCCAGCAGCCCTAGCGGGCTGAATGAGCAGTTCTTC	CASSPSGLNEQFF
TRBV6-5	TRBD1	many	TRBJ2-2	TGTGCCAGCAGCTACAGGGGTACCGGGGAGCTGTTTTTT	CASSYRGTGELFF
TRBV7-3	.	few	TRBJ2-7	TGTGCCAGCAGCGAGAGGGGTCTGTACTTC	CASSERGLYF
TRBV7-9	.	.	TRBJ1-4	TGTGCCAGCAGCTTAGAAGATACGGGTGAAAAACTGTTTTTT	CASSLEDTGEKLFF
TRBV20-1	TRBD2	few	TRBJ2-1	TGCAGCGCTAGTGGGACTAGCGGCCTCTACAATGAGCAGTTCTTC	CSASGTSGLYNEQFF
TRBV27	.	.	TRBJ2-7	TGTGCCAGCAGTTTGGTAGGGGTAGCCTACGAGCAGTACTTC	CASSLVGVAYEQYF
TRBV7-2	.	.	TRBJ2-5	TGTGCCAGCAGCTTAGGCCAGCGGAGGGGGCAAGAGACCCAGTACTTC	CASSLGQRRGQETQYF
TRBV20-1	TRBD2	.	TRBJ2-2	TGCAGTGCTAGAGAGACTAGCGGGATTTCCGGGGAGCTGTTTTTT	CSARETSGISGELFF
TRBV4-3	.	.	TRBJ2-3	TGCGCCAGCAGCCAAGGGGAGGGGGCAGTCACAGATACGCAGTATTTT	CASSQGEGAVTDTQYF
TRBV11-3	.	.	TRBJ2-3	TGTGCCAGCAGCCGGTCCCGGACGAGCACAGATACGCAGTATTTT	CASSRSRTSTDTQYF
TRBV4-3	.	few	TRBJ2-4	TGCGCCAGCAGCCAAGACTCTGGATGGGAAAACATTCAGTACTTC	CASSQDSGWENIQYF
TRBV6-6	TRBD1	.	TRBJ2-7	TGTGCCGGCACCTTACAAATCGGGACAGGGACCTACGAGCAGTACTTC	CAGTLQIGTGTYEQYF